These 15 T cell receptor beta chains were all obtained from the same sample, sequenced in a study of blood T cell repertoires in COVID-19. Sequencing used immunoSEQ multiplex PCR; TCRdb keeps in-frame clones, though not all of them. The sample holds 450,000 to 600,000 clones, roughly nine tenths seen once. The sequenced sample consisted of PBMCs or T cells enriched from blood (not recorded which). Receptors originate from a woman aged 18-30 years who had recovered from COVID-19.

The gene calls are TRBV11-2 and TRBJ2-2; tentative D call: TRBD1 (5 bases). The CDR3 is 17 residues long. Trimming stripped 4 bases from V and 6 bases from J, with 21 bases between. The V gene's germline CDR1 is SGHAT and CDR2 FQNNGV. CDR3: CASSSRSKGNGPGELFF. In DNA form, the CDR3 reads TGTGCCAGCAGCTCCCGTTCGAAGGGGAATGGCCCCGGGGAGCTGTTTTTT.

This clone was recorded a few times. Other DNA sequences from this sample encode an identical CDR3 as well. The rearrangement links TRBV2 to TRBJ1-5; D unresolved. The CDR3 is 13 amino acids. The germline V gene encodes CDR1 SNHLY and CDR2 FYNNEI. Trimming pared 6 bases from V and 0 bases from J, leaving 6 bases between. The CDR3 spells CASRGDSNQPQHF. The CDR3 DNA is TGTGCCAGCAGGGGAGATAGCAATCAGCCCCAGCATTTT. Based on the CDR3 plus reference TRBV2 and TRBJ1-5, the full variable domain is EPEVTQTPSHQVTQMGQEVILRCVPISNHLYFYWYRQILGQKVEFLVSFYNNEISEKSEIFDDQFSVERPDGSNFTLKIRSTKLEDSAMYFCASRGDSNQPQHFGDGTRLSIL.

The gene calls are TRBV15 and TRBJ1-6; unclear D gene. Looked up from germline, CDR1 is LNHNV and CDR2 is YYDKDF (reference sequence). V lost 0 bases and J lost 8, with 2 bases in between. The CDR3 runs 12 residues. The CDR3 sequence is CATSRDYSPLHF. The CDR3 DNA follows: TGTGCCACCAGCAGAGACTATTCACCCCTCCACTTT.

In its sample, this clone was seen a few times. V and J are TRBV11-2 and TRBJ2-7; D call uncertain. Germline loops: CDR1 SGHAT, CDR2 FQNNGV. The V gene lost 1 base and the J gene lost 10 bases, with 11 bases spanning the gap. The CDR3 is made up of 12 amino acids. Here the CDR3 DNA reads TGTGCCAGCAGCTTAGTCCGAATAGAACAGTACTTC. This sequence encodes CASSLVRIEQYF.

The chain couples TRBV6-5 to TRBJ1-4; TRBD1 is a possible D gene (5 bases). CDR1 MNHEY and CDR2 SVGAGI come from the germline V gene. This CDR3 is built from 16 residues. V lost 2 bases, J lost 0 bases, and 10 bases lay in between. The CDR3 loop is CASSYGGFSTNEKLFF. Written as DNA, the CDR3 is TGTGCCAGCAGTTACGGGGGGTTCTCAACTAATGAAAAACTGTTTTTT.

The chain employs TRBV18 and TRBJ1-3, with a possible D match to TRBD1 (6 bases). Trimming took off 4 bases at V and 0 bases at J, with 13 bases between the two ends. The CDR3 totals 16 residues. Per germline, CDR1 KGHSH and CDR2 LQKENI. The CDR3 nucleotides are TGTGCCAGCTCACGGGGGCAGGCTCACTCTGGAAACACCATATATTTT. It yields the protein CASSRGQAHSGNTIYF. The entire variable domain, with the rest obtained from reference TRBV18 and TRBJ1-3, is as follows: NAGVMQNPRHLVRRRGQEARLRCSPMKGHSHVYWYRQLPEEGLKFMVYLQKENIIDESGMPKERFSAEFPKEGPSILRIQQVVRGDSAAYFCASSRGQAHSGNTIYFGEGSWLTVV.

The V gene is TRBV5-1, the J gene TRBJ2-2; no clear D. Trimming stripped 1 base from V and 1 base from J, with 14 bases between. CDR3 length: 17 residues. Germline V lookup: CDR1 SGHRS, CDR2 YFSETQ. The CDR3 nucleotides read TGCGCCAGCAGCTTGTGGCCGGCGGAGAGGAACACCGGGGAGCTGTTTTTT. This encodes CASSLWPAERNTGELFF.

The CDR3 protein is CASALLGGAVDTQYF. CDR3 DNA: TGCGCCAGCGCTCTTCTAGGTGGGGCCGTAGATACGCAGTATTTT. The chain links TRBV4-1 to TRBJ2-3; maybe TRBD1 (5 bases). V lost 8 bases, J lost 5 bases, and 20 bases lay in between. The CDR3 contains 15 residues. CDR1 MGHRA and CDR2 YSYEKL come from the germline V gene.

The V gene is TRBV27, the J gene TRBJ1-5, with 8 bases lining up with TRBD1. In germline, CDR1 is MNHEY, CDR2 SMNVEV (reference sequence). The junction had 12 bases not matched to a gene; V was cut back by 5 bases and J by 9 bases. CDR3 length equals 15 residues. The CDR3 sequence: CASSPQTGGAGPQHF. The CDR3 region has the DNA TGTGCCAGCAGTCCGCAAACAGGGGGTGCGGGGCCCCAGCATTTT.

This clone was recorded only once. This CDR3 is CASSPTGYNSPLHF. The CDR3 DNA reads as TGTGCCAGCAGCCCGACAGGGTATAATTCACCCCTCCACTTT. The V and J genes are TRBV25-1 and TRBJ1-6, with 7 positions matching TRBD1. CDR1 is MGHDK, CDR2 SYGVNS, per germline. Trimming removed 6 bases from V and 4 bases from J; junction bases left unmatched: 3. This CDR3 comprises 14 residues.

V gene TRBV29-1 combines with J gene TRBJ2-5; TRBD1 matches 8 bases. The germline V gene encodes CDR1 SQVTM and CDR2 ANQGSEA. CDR3 length: 15 amino acids. The junction had 14 bases not matched to a gene; V was cut back by 6 bases and J by 5 bases. The CDR3 nucleotides are TGCAGCGTGGAGGCTGGACAGGGTTTACGCGAGACCCAGTACTTC. Translation gives CSVEAGQGLRETQYF.

This clone has only one observation. V gene TRBV5-4 combines with J gene TRBJ1-2; D is unclear. The CDR3 is made up of 13 amino acids. Germline values: CDR1 SGHNT, CDR2 YYREEE (reference sequence). Trimming stripped 4 bases from V and 0 bases from J, with 7 bases between. In DNA, the CDR3 is TGTGCCAGCAGCGTAAATACTAACTATGGCTACACCTTC. Its translation: CASSVNTNYGYTF.

This clone was observed at least ten times. The chain has TRBV4-1 and TRBJ1-2; D gene unclear. The CDR3 length is 14 residues. Per the germline V gene, CDR1 is MGHRA and CDR2 is YSYEKL. V lost 2 bases and J 2 bases, leaving 9 bases between the germline ends. The CDR3 sequence: CASSQTETNYGYTF. In DNA, the CDR3 is TGCGCCAGCAGCCAAACGGAGACCAACTATGGCTACACCTTC.

The V gene is TRBV27, the J gene TRBJ1-1; 9 bases align to TRBD1. Germline V gene data show CDR1 as MNHEY and CDR2 as SMNVEV (reference sequence). The CDR3 spans 15 residues. V lost 4 bases to trimming and J lost 5 bases; unmatched junction nucleotides: 8. Here the CDR3 reads CASSSQGAPWTEAFF. DNA of the CDR3: TGTGCCAGCAGTTCACAGGGGGCGCCGTGGACTGAAGCTTTCTTT.

The V call is TRBV9, the J call TRBJ2-1; 15 bases map to TRBD2. The germline gives CDR1 SGDLS, CDR2 YYNGEE. J was trimmed by 6 bases and V by 4 bases; bases with no gene match: 17. The CDR3 length is 20 residues. The CDR3 spells CASSTPRGLAGGPVPNEQFF. The CDR3 coding sequence is TGTGCCAGCAGCACACCTCGCGGACTAGCGGGGGGGCCAGTCCCCAATGAGCAGTTCTTC.